This TCR beta chain is from a study of blood T cell repertoires in COVID-19. Study-level information: The United States, Italy and Spain were the sources of the acute and convalescent COVID-19 samples. Sample material is recorded as cDNA or gDNA derived from T cells, B-cell-depleted T cells, or PBMCs.

J was trimmed by 0 bases and V by 3 bases; bases with no gene match: 8. CDR3 length equals 16 residues. Germline CDR1 and CDR2: SGHVS and FNYEAQ. In the source study's methods: Estimated nucleated cell counts came from reference gene primer amplification. Clones were sequenced by immunoSEQ multiplex PCR, and TCRdb holds only the in-frame ones, with some missing. That table supplies the V and J calls and clone size; D and trimming were determined from the DNA. In the table there are some 320,000 clones, about 87% of which are singletons. V gene TRBV7-6 combines with J gene TRBJ2-7; TRBD1 matches at 7 bases. The TCR comes from a woman aged 30 to 39 who had recovered from COVID-19. Sequenced material: peripheral blood. The CDR3 protein is CASSFGTDESSYEQYF. The CDR3 coding sequence is TGTGCCAGCAGCTTCGGGACAGATGAGAGCTCCTACGAGCAGTACTTC.